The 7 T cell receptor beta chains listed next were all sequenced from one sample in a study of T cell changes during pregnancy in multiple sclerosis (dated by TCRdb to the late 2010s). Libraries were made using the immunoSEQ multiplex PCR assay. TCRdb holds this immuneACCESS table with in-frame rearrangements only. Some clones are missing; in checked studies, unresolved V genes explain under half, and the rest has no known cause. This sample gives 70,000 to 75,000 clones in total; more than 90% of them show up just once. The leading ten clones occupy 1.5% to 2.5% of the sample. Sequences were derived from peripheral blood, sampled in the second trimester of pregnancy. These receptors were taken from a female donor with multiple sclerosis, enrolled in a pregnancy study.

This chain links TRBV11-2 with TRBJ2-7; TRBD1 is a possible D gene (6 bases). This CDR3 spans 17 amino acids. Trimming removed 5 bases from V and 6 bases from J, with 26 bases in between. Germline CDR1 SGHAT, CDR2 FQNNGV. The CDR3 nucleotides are TGTGCCAGCAGCGGAGCCGGGTTCAGGGGTGTCGTTGGCGAGCAGTACTTC. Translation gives CASSGAGFRGVVGEQYF.

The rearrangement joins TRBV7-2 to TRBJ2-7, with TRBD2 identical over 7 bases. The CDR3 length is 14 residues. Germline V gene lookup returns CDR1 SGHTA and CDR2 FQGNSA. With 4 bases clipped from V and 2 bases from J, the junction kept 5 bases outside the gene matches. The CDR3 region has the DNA TGTGCCAGCAGCTCAGGCGGGGGTCCCTACGAGCAGTACTTC. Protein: CASSSGGGPYEQYF.

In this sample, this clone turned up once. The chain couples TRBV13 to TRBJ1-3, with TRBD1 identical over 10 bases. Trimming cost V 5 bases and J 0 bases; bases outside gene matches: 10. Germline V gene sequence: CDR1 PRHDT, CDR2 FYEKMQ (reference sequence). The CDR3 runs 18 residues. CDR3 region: CASSPGGQGLGSGNTIYF. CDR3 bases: TGTGCCAGCAGCCCAGGGGGACAGGGGTTGGGCTCTGGAAACACCATATATTTT.

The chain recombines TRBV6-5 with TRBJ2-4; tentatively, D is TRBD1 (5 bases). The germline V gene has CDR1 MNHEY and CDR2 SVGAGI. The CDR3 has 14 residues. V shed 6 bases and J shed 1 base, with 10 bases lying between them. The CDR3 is CASRDPGAKNIQYF. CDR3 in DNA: TGTGCCAGCAGGGACCCAGGGGCCAAAAACATTCAGTACTTC.

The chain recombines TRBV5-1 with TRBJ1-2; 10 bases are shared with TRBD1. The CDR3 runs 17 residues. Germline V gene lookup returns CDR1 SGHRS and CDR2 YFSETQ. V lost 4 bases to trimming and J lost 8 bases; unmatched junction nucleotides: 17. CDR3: CASSPTPLGTGDGGYTF. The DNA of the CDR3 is TGCGCCAGCAGCCCGACTCCCCTCGGGACAGGGGACGGGGGCTACACCTTC.

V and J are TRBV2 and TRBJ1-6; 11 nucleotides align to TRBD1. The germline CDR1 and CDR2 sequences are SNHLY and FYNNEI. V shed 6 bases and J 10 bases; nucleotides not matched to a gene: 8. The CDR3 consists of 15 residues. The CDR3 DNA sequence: TGTGCCAGCAGGCTAGGGACAGGGGGAAGGTCACCCCTCCACTTT. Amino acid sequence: CASRLGTGGRSPLHF.

CDR3: CASSLGDRDSNEQFF. The CDR3 DNA reads TGCGCCAGCAGCTTGGGGGATCGGGACAGCAATGAGCAGTTCTTC. This chain connects TRBV5-1 to TRBJ2-1, with TRBD1 matching 7 bases. V trimming: 0 bases; J trimming: 6 bases; junction bases outside the gene matches: 6. This CDR3 region has 15 residues. Germline values: CDR1 SGHRS, CDR2 YFSETQ.